The next 3 T cell receptor beta chains were all read from a single sample in a study of cytomegalovirus exposure and HLA in healthy donors. This PCR relied on a set of 60 Vbeta primers and 13 Jbeta primers. TCRdb's table, derived via immunoSEQ multiplex PCR, lists solely in-frame clones and lacks some. The sample holds about 160,000 clones, just under 65% seen once. Sequenced material: PBMCs. The origin of the receptors is a woman in her sixties in good health and CMV-seropositive.

The chain employs TRBV5-6 and TRBJ2-7; TRBD2 aligns across 13 bases. CDR1 and CDR2 from the germline V gene are SGHDT and YYEEEE. The CDR3 sequence is 18 residues long. J was trimmed by 2 bases and V by 4 bases; bases with no gene match: 12. The CDR3 reads CASSPPGLAGKGTYEQYF. Here the CDR3 DNA reads TGTGCCAGCAGCCCACCGGGACTAGCGGGAAAGGGGACCTACGAGCAGTACTTC.

CDR3 sequence: CASSLTGRAEAFF. In nucleotides, the CDR3 is TGTGCCAGCAGTTTAACAGGGAGGGCTGAAGCTTTCTTT. This chain links TRBV28 with TRBJ1-1; tentative D call: TRBD1 (6 bases). The CDR3 extends over 13 amino acids. V lost 2 bases to trimming and J lost 6 bases, with 10 bases between them. CDR1 is MDHEN and CDR2 is SYDVKM in the germline V gene. The full variable domain, rest sourced from reference TRBV28 and TRBJ1-1, is DVKVTQSSRYLVKRTGEKVFLECVQDMDHENMFWYRQDPGLGLRLIYFSYDVKMKEKGDIPEGYSVSREKKERFSLILESASTNQTSMYLCASSLTGRAEAFFGQGTRLTVV.

The chain is built from TRBV6-6 and TRBJ2-2; TRBD1 might be the D (5 bases). The V gene lost 6 bases and the J gene lost 3 bases, with 14 bases spanning the gap. Germline V gene lookup returns CDR1 MNHNY and CDR2 SVGAGI (reference sequence). CDR3 size: 15 residues. CDR3 DNA: TGTGCCAGCAGCTACCGAGAAGGGGACACCGGGGAGCTGTTTTTT. It encodes CASSYREGDTGELFF.